The next 31 T cell receptor beta chains were all read from a single sample in a study of blood T cells in healthy people across ages (dated by TCRdb to the mid-2010s). The library was made by 5' RACE. TCRdb records Illumina HiSeq 2500 as the sequencer. A second PCR of about 7 to 12 cycles was performed with a sample-barcoded 5' primer and a J-beta primer mix. TCRdb reanalyzed the raw reads on its own, using fastp at Q25 for trimming and MiXCR for clone calling, and kept in-frame beta chains. Rows are unified per CDR3 protein, each entry keeping the most common DNA and genes. The sample data list approximately 780,000 distinct CDR3 sequences, and roughly 25% of these were observed just once. Together, the top ten hold about 3% of the sample. This sample was shared with a second study, whose subject was T cells of mothers and their children.

Sequencing was performed on blood. These receptor sequences come from a boy aged 5-17 years in good health.

This clonotype was seen a handful of times. The chain employs TRBV20-1 and TRBJ2-5; D may be TRBD2 (6 bases). Trimming cost V 4 bases and J 0 bases, with 12 bases left between them. Germline CDR1 is DFQATT and CDR2 is SNEGSKA (reference sequence). This CDR3 has 14 residues. In DNA, the CDR3 is TGCAGTGCTACCTTGACTAGACACCAAGAGACCCAGTACTTC. It codes for CSATLTRHQETQYF.

This clonotype has only a few counts. V is TRBV24-1 and J is TRBJ2-1; 11 bases are shared with TRBD1. This CDR3 region has 17 residues. The V gene's germline CDR1 is KGHDR and CDR2 SFDVKD. The ends lost 0 bases at V and 8 bases at J; junction bases unmatched: 8. DNA of the CDR3: TGTGCCACCAGTGATTTGCCCAGGGGACAGGGGGATTATGAGCAGTTCTTC. Translation: CATSDLPRGQGDYEQFF.

V usage is TRBV10-3 and J usage is TRBJ1-2, with TRBD1 as a possible D gene (5 bases). V was cut by 7 bases and J by 6 bases, with 15 bases left in between. CDR1 is ENHRY, CDR2 SYGVKD, per germline. The length of the CDR3 is 13 residues. The CDR3 sequence is CAINSGARDGYTF. The CDR3 DNA reads as TGTGCCATCAACTCCGGGGCCAGGGATGGCTACACCTTC.

The chain is built from TRBV7-9 and TRBJ2-5; no firm D call. The length of the CDR3 is 14 residues. Looked up from germline, CDR1 is SEHNR and CDR2 is FQNEAQ (reference sequence). V was trimmed by 1 base and J by 3 bases, leaving 9 bases between them. The CDR3 sequence: CASSLVSAKETQYF. The CDR3 DNA follows: TGTGCCAGCAGCTTAGTGTCGGCTAAAGAGACCCAGTACTTC.

The chain combines TRBV27 with TRBJ2-7; D tentatively fits TRBD1 or TRBD2 (6 bases each). Looked up from germline, CDR1 is MNHEY and CDR2 is SMNVEV (reference sequence). V dropped 7 bases and J dropped 6 bases, with 16 bases sitting between them. The CDR3 has 13 residues. The CDR3 DNA sequence: TGTGCCAGCACCGGAAGGACAGCGGGCGAGCAGTACTTC. Translation gives CASTGRTAGEQYF.

J is TRBJ2-7 and V is TRBV5-1, with D perhaps matching TRBD1 (5 bases). There are 14 residues in the CDR3. V was pared by 0 bases and J by 2 bases, with 9 bases between. CDR1 and CDR2 from the germline V gene are SGHRS and YFSETQ. CDR3: CASSLGQLTYEQYF. For the CDR3, the DNA is TGCGCCAGCAGCTTGGGACAGCTAACCTACGAGCAGTACTTC. Together with reference TRBV5-1 and TRBJ2-7, the CDR3 gives the full variable domain: KAGVTQTPRYLIKTRGQQVTLSCSPISGHRSVSWYQQTPGQGLQFLFEYFSETQRNKGNFPGRFSGRQFSNSRSEMNVSTLELGDSALYLCASSLGQLTYEQYFGPGTRLTVT.

This clonotype was detected only a few times. The chain links TRBV3-1 to TRBJ2-5; 10 positions match TRBD1. The end of the DNA aligns better with TRBJ2-1, so the J call may be wrong. The CDR3 totals 15 residues. Per germline, CDR1 LGHDT and CDR2 YNNKEL (reference sequence). Here the CDR3 DNA reads TGTGCCAGCAGCCGGGGAAGACAGGGGGCTAGTGAGCAGTTCTTC. The encoded protein is CASSRGRQGASEQFF.

In this sample, this clonotype turned up a few times. The chain links TRBV5-1 to TRBJ2-5; TRBD2 might be the D (5 bases). TRBJ2-1 explains the end of the DNA better; the J call may be wrong. CDR3 size: 14 residues. Germline V gene data show CDR1 as SGHRS and CDR2 as YFSETQ. CDR3 amino acids: CASSLRISGNEQFF. The CDR3 DNA reads as TGCGCCAGCAGCCTACGAATCAGCGGCAATGAGCAGTTCTTC.

V is TRBV20-1 and J is TRBJ2-3; D possibly matches TRBD1 or TRBD2 (5 bases each). This CDR3 has 15 residues. CDR1 is DFQATT, CDR2 SNEGSKA, per germline (reference sequence). V lost 5 bases, J lost 0 bases, and 15 bases lay in between. In nucleotides, the CDR3 is TGCAGTGCTCGGGACCGCATCACTAGCACAGATACGCAGTATTTT. Its protein product is CSARDRITSTDTQYF.

The sample holds a few counts of this clonotype. The chain combines TRBV29-1 with TRBJ2-4; D might be TRBD1 (7 bases). V was shortened by 1 base and J by 5 bases, with 9 bases between the two germline ends. The CDR3 loop spans 13 amino acids. Germline V gives CDR1 SQVTM, CDR2 ANQGSEA. The CDR3 DNA follows: TGCAGCGTTGAAGCCAGGGGGGAAAACATTCAGTACTTC. Protein sequence: CSVEARGENIQYF.

This chain uses TRBV27 with TRBJ2-7, with D perhaps matching TRBD1 (6 bases). This CDR3 spans 11 amino acids. V was shortened by 6 bases and J by 5 bases, with 8 bases between the two germline ends. CDR1 is MNHEY, CDR2 SMNVEV, per germline (reference sequence). The CDR3 bases are TGTGCCAGCAGGGGGGACAACGAGCAGTACTTC. Translating gives CASRGDNEQYF.

This clonotype has a handful of counts. The gene calls are TRBV7-9 and TRBJ1-2, with D possibly TRBD1 on 5 matching bases. This CDR3 is built from 14 residues. Trimming took 5 bases from V and 3 from J, leaving 13 bases between them. The V gene's germline CDR1 is SEHNR and CDR2 FQNEAQ (reference sequence). The CDR3 is CASSPMTVDYGYTF. The CDR3 nucleotides read TGTGCCAGCAGCCCAATGACAGTCGACTATGGCTACACCTTC. Supplemented by reference TRBV7-9 and TRBJ1-2, the full variable domain reads DTGVSQNPRHKITKRGQNVTFRCDPISEHNRLYWYRQTLGQGPEFLTYFQNEAQLEKSRLLSDRFSAERPKGSFSTLEIQRTEQGDSAMYLCASSPMTVDYGYTFGSGTRLTVV.

This clonotype occurred a few times. The chain joins TRBV7-2 to TRBJ2-1, with a tentative D call TRBD2 (6 bases). This CDR3 spans 13 amino acids. Germline assignment: CDR1 SGHTA and CDR2 FQGNSA. Trimming pared 3 bases from V and 6 bases from J, leaving 9 bases between. The CDR3 DNA sequence: TGTGCCAGCAGCTTTACGGGGGTCAATGAGCAGTTCTTC. Translated, it gives CASSFTGVNEQFF.

This clonotype came up a few times. The chain employs TRBV7-6 and TRBJ1-6, with D possibly being TRBD1 (5 bases). Germline V gene sequence: CDR1 SGHVS, CDR2 FNYEAQ. The germline V and J ends were trimmed by 6 bases and 2 bases, with 8 bases remaining between them. The CDR3 consists of 14 residues. Here the CDR3 reads CASRRGTYNSPLHF. The CDR3 DNA follows: TGTGCCAGCAGGAGGGGAACCTATAATTCACCCCTCCACTTT.

CDR3 coding DNA: TGTGCCAGCTCACCGTCGAGGACAGGGGCCTCTAGAGAAAAACTGTTTTTT. The encoded protein is CASSPSRTGASREKLFF. This chain links TRBV18 with TRBJ1-4; TRBD1 matches at 9 bases. Germline-derived CDR1 and CDR2 are KGHSH and LQKENI. The CDR3 loop spans 17 amino acids. Losses at the gene ends were 3 bases for V and 8 bases for J; bases not matched to a gene: 13.

The genes are TRBV5-1 and TRBJ2-1; tentative D call: TRBD1 (6 bases). Germline V CDR1 and CDR2: SGHRS, YFSETQ. This CDR3 spans 16 amino acids. V was shortened by 4 bases and J by 3 bases, with 17 bases between the two germline ends. The CDR3 loop reads CASSGTQLRGYNEQFF. CDR3 DNA sequence: TGCGCCAGCAGCGGGACACAACTTAGGGGCTACAATGAGCAGTTCTTC. The full variable domain, completed using reference TRBV5-1 and TRBJ2-1, is KAGVTQTPRYLIKTRGQQVTLSCSPISGHRSVSWYQQTPGQGLQFLFEYFSETQRNKGNFPGRFSGRQFSNSRSEMNVSTLELGDSALYLCASSGTQLRGYNEQFFGPGTRLTVL.

This clonotype has more than one count but fewer than ten. The rearrangement uses TRBV7-9 and TRBJ2-1, with D possibly being TRBD1 (6 bases). V shed 5 bases and J shed 5 bases, with 10 bases lying between them. Looked up from germline, CDR1 is SEHNR and CDR2 is FQNEAQ (reference sequence). The CDR3 is 13 residues long. This chain's CDR3 is CASSPQGNNEQFF. The CDR3 region has the DNA TGTGCCAGCAGCCCCCAGGGGAACAATGAGCAGTTCTTC.

This clonotype was observed many times. This sequence joins TRBV28 and TRBJ2-5; 13 bases fit TRBD2. The V segment lost 5 bases and the J segment 3 bases; nucleotides outside the gene matches: 3. Germline-derived CDR1 and CDR2 are MDHEN and SYDVKM. The CDR3 has 15 amino acids. The CDR3 DNA follows: TGTGCCAGCAGTAGACTAGCGGGGGGAAAAGAGACCCAGTACTTC. Translation gives CASSRLAGGKETQYF.

The genes are TRBV2 and TRBJ1-1; D may be TRBD1 (5 bases). V was pared by 3 bases and J by 1 base, with 15 bases between. CDR3 length: 16 amino acids. From germline, CDR1 is SNHLY and CDR2 FYNNEI. CDR3: CASSEIQGGANTEAFF. The CDR3 DNA sequence: TGTGCCAGCAGTGAGATCCAGGGAGGGGCGAACACTGAAGCTTTCTTT.

The chain combines TRBV4-1 with TRBJ2-5; TRBD2 matches 14 bases. The CDR3 has 17 residues. Germline V CDR1 and CDR2: MGHRA, YSYEKL. The J segment lost 2 bases and the V segment lost 5 bases, leaving 7 bases of the junction unmatched. CDR3 amino acids: CASSGTSGGAKQETQYF. DNA for the CDR3: TGCGCCAGCAGCGGGACTAGCGGGGGAGCGAAGCAAGAGACCCAGTACTTC.

This clonotype was detected a few times. CDR3 in amino acids: CASSLFTGGRDTQYF. The DNA for the CDR3 is TGTGCCAGCAGCTTATTCACGGGGGGGCGAGATACGCAGTATTTT. The chain carries TRBV7-9 and TRBJ2-3; 8 bases are shared with TRBD2. Losses at the gene ends were 2 bases for V and 5 bases for J; bases not matched to a gene: 6. There are 15 residues in the CDR3. Per the germline V gene, CDR1 is SEHNR and CDR2 is FQNEAQ (reference sequence).

This clonotype was detected only a few times. The J gene is TRBJ1-2, the V gene TRBV5-5; D gene ambiguous. Germline V gives CDR1 SGHKS, CDR2 YYEKEE (reference sequence). CDR3 length equals 14 residues. The V gene lost 1 base and the J gene lost 4 bases, with 11 bases spanning the gap. CDR3 region: CASSLTVSIYGYTF. The DNA for the CDR3 is TGTGCCAGCAGCTTGACAGTCTCTATCTATGGCTACACCTTC.

The chain uses TRBV6-4 and TRBJ1-2; D uncertain. CDR3 size: 11 residues. Germline CDR1 MRHNA, CDR2 SNTAGT. V was pared by 0 bases and J by 8 bases, with 4 bases between. Here the CDR3 DNA reads TGTGCCAGCAGTGACTCTGGGGGCTACACCTTC. This encodes CASSDSGGYTF.

In this sample, this clonotype turned up a few times. The junction does not match germline at one end; this may be a read error. The genes are TRBV12-3 or TRBV12-4 and TRBJ1-5, with D unresolved. This CDR3 has 14 residues. The CDR3 DNA follows: TGTGCCGGCAGTTTAACATTGGACAATCAGCCCCAGCATTTT. This translates into CAGSLTLDNQPQHF.

The chain is built from TRBV11-2 and TRBJ1-6, with a weak D call TRBD1 (6 bases). CDR3 length: 20 amino acids. Germline loops: CDR1 SGHAT, CDR2 FQNNGV. Trimming removed 0 bases at V and 8 bases at J, with 26 bases between. DNA of the CDR3: TGTGCCAGCAGCTTAGAGGGGGCAAATCTCCCTCGGGAATACGATTCACCCCTCCACTTT. It is translated as CASSLEGANLPREYDSPLHF.

The table lists this clonotype with a count of one. The gene calls are TRBV6-1 and TRBJ1-3; D might be TRBD1 (6 bases). This CDR3 is 15 amino acids long. From germline, CDR1 is MNHNS and CDR2 SASEGT. Deletions cut 7 bases from V and 2 bases from J, with 15 bases between. CDR3 sequence: CASNQQGTTGNTIYF. Here the CDR3 DNA reads TGTGCCAGCAATCAACAGGGTACGACTGGAAACACCATATATTTT.

J is TRBJ2-7 and V is TRBV5-1, with D hard to call. V lost 4 bases, J lost 5 bases, and 10 bases lay in between. The CDR3 extends over 12 amino acids. Germline CDR1 SGHRS, CDR2 YFSETQ. The DNA for the CDR3 is TGCGCCAGCAGCCTGGGGTGGAACGAGCAGTACTTC. Its protein is CASSLGWNEQYF. Full variable domain (outside the CDR3, taken from reference TRBV5-1 and TRBJ2-7): KAGVTQTPRYLIKTRGQQVTLSCSPISGHRSVSWYQQTPGQGLQFLFEYFSETQRNKGNFPGRFSGRQFSNSRSEMNVSTLELGDSALYLCASSLGWNEQYFGPGTRLTVT.

The V gene is TRBV7-9, the J gene TRBJ1-2, with D possibly being TRBD1 (6 bases). This CDR3 comprises 14 residues. Looked up from germline, CDR1 is SEHNR and CDR2 is FQNEAQ (reference sequence). V was trimmed by 5 bases and J by 4 bases, leaving 14 bases between them. The CDR3 nucleotides read TGTGCCAGCAGCAAGGGGGACGGCCCCTATGGCTACACCTTC. It codes for CASSKGDGPYGYTF.

This chain connects TRBV10-3 to TRBJ2-1; tentatively, D is TRBD1 or TRBD2 (6 bases each). The length of the CDR3 is 18 residues. The V and J ends lost 0 bases and 5 bases respectively, with 20 bases between them. Germline CDR1 and CDR2: ENHRY and SYGVKD. The CDR3 sequence: CAISESPWAGTLNNEQFF. The CDR3 DNA sequence: TGTGCCATCAGTGAGTCCCCTTGGGCGGGGACACTAAACAATGAGCAGTTCTTC.

The V call is TRBV27, the J call TRBJ2-7; the D gene is possibly TRBD1 (8 bases). CDR3 size: 14 residues. Trimming left V 6 bases short and J 4 bases short, with 16 bases between. CDR1 is MNHEY, CDR2 SMNVEV, per germline (reference sequence). The CDR3, as DNA: TGTGCCAGCAGGGGGGGGGGACAGGTTTACGAGCAGTACTTC. It yields the protein CASRGGGQVYEQYF.

This clonotype has more than one count but fewer than ten. The V gene is TRBV6-1, the J gene TRBJ1-4, with a weak D call TRBD1 (6 bases). CDR1 is MNHNS and CDR2 is SASEGT in the germline V gene. Between the trimmed V and J ends, which lost 3 bases and 6 bases, there was a span of 11 bases. The CDR3 spans 14 residues. CDR3 residues: CASSDQGSDEKLFF. The CDR3 DNA is TGTGCCAGCAGTGACCAGGGGTCGGATGAAAAACTGTTTTTT.